The 28 T cell receptor beta chains given below trace back to one sample, sequenced in a study of cytomegalovirus exposure and HLA in healthy donors. The PCR used 60 Vbeta and 13 Jbeta primers. This table comes from immunoSEQ multiplex PCR, and its TCRdb copy is limited to in-frame clones, with some not included. The sample table includes just over 200,000 clones. The sample consisted of PBMCs. The origin of the receptors is a girl aged 2 to 9 in good health and CMV-seropositive.

V is TRBV6-5 and J is TRBJ2-5; unclear D gene. The DNA end is a closer match to TRBJ2-7, so the J assignment may be wrong. Per germline, CDR1 MNHEY and CDR2 SVGAGI. The CDR3 runs to 8 residues. The CDR3 loop reads CANYEQYF. The CDR3 DNA is TGTGCCAACTACGAGCAGTACTTC.

The rearrangement uses TRBV9 and TRBJ1-3; D might be TRBD1 (6 bases). Trimming removed 2 bases at V and 4 bases at J, with 13 bases between. CDR3 size: 15 residues. The germline V gene has CDR1 SGDLS and CDR2 YYNGEE. CDR3 amino acids: CASSVRAGEGNTIYF. CDR3 DNA sequence: TGTGCCAGCAGCGTTCGGGCAGGGGAGGGAAACACCATATATTTT.

The J gene is TRBJ1-4, the V gene TRBV19; TRBD1 agrees at 7 bases. This CDR3 spans 14 amino acids. The V gene's germline CDR1 is LNHDA and CDR2 SQIVND (reference sequence). V shed 0 bases, J shed 7 bases, and the junction held 2 bases outside the gene matches. The CDR3 DNA sequence: TGTGCCAGTAGTATAGAAGGGGGCAGTGAAAAACTGTTTTTT. This translates into CASSIEGGSEKLFF.

The chain joins TRBV27 to TRBJ2-1; 10 bases are shared with TRBD1. The germline V gene encodes CDR1 MNHEY and CDR2 SMNVEV (reference sequence). The CDR3 totals 15 residues. Trimming cost V 2 bases and J 6 bases; bases outside gene matches: 4. The CDR3, as DNA: TGTGCCAGCAGTTTAGGGACAGGGGAATTCAATGAGCAGTTCTTC. Translation: CASSLGTGEFNEQFF.

J is TRBJ2-3 and V is TRBV5-8, with D maybe TRBD1 (6 bases). The ends were cut back, 4 bases at V and 5 bases at J, with 17 bases in the middle. From germline, CDR1 is SGHTS and CDR2 YDEGEE. CDR3 size: 15 residues. CDR3 nucleotides: TGTGCCAGCAGCCCTATGGGGCAGGGGAGAGATACGCAGTATTTT. This sequence encodes CASSPMGQGRDTQYF. Drawing the rest from reference TRBV5-8 and TRBJ2-3, the complete variable domain is EAGVTQSPTHLIKTRGQQATLRCSPISGHTSVYWYQQALGLGLQFLLWYDEGEERNRGNFPPRFSGRQFPNYSSELNVNALELEDSALYLCASSPMGQGRDTQYFGPGTRLTVL.

This chain uses TRBV12-5 with TRBJ2-3; 9 bases align to TRBD1. From germline, CDR1 is LGHNT and CDR2 FRNRAP. The CDR3 has 16 residues. V was pared by 5 bases and J by 4 bases, with 10 bases of the junction left unmatched. The CDR3 loop is CASGTGQGKRSDTQYF. DNA of the CDR3: TGTGCTAGTGGTACGGGACAGGGAAAAAGATCAGATACGCAGTATTTT.

The chain is built from TRBV5-6 and TRBJ1-5; the D is unclear. CDR3 length: 15 residues. Trimming shortened V by 0 bases and J by 2 bases, and 9 bases separated the two germline ends. Germline V CDR1 and CDR2: SGHDT, YYEEEE. CDR3 protein: CASSLAGWRNQPQHF. In DNA form, the CDR3 reads TGTGCCAGCAGCTTGGCGGGATGGCGCAATCAGCCCCAGCATTTT.

The V gene is TRBV29-1, the J gene TRBJ2-7, with TRBD1 matching over 7 bases. The CDR3 runs to 14 residues. Germline loops: CDR1 SQVTM, CDR2 ANQGSEA. The V gene end was trimmed by 6 bases and the J gene end by 2 bases; junction bases not matched to a gene: 10. CDR3 bases: TGCAGCGTAATGGACAGGCGGTCAACCTACGAGCAGTACTTC. As protein: CSVMDRRSTYEQYF.

V usage is TRBV6-6 and J usage is TRBJ2-4; TRBD2 aligns across 9 bases. Trimming took 6 bases from V and 6 from J; bases not matched to a gene: 9. There are 15 residues in the CDR3. Germline CDR1 MNHNY, CDR2 SVGAGI (reference sequence). The CDR3 here is CASSTAGGESNIQYF. The CDR3 nucleotides are TGTGCCAGCAGCACCGCGGGAGGGGAATCAAACATTCAGTACTTC.

This chain connects TRBV4-1 to TRBJ2-5, with TRBD2 matching over 7 bases. The CDR3 runs to 16 residues. Germline V lookup: CDR1 MGHRA, CDR2 YSYEKL. The junction had 12 bases not matched to a gene; V was cut back by 4 bases and J by 4 bases. The CDR3 region has the DNA TGCGCCAGCAGCCCGGGGGGAGGGAGCTCGGCAGAGACCCAGTACTTC. It specifies CASSPGGGSSAETQYF.

The rearrangement joins TRBV14 to TRBJ1-2, with 7 bases matching TRBD1. The CDR3 is made up of 18 amino acids. Germline V gene sequence: CDR1 SGHDN, CDR2 FVKESK. The V gene end was trimmed by 2 bases and the J gene end by 4 bases; junction bases not matched to a gene: 16. The DNA of the CDR3 is TGTGCCAGCAGCCAAACTAACGGTTCAGTGAGGACAGGCTATGGCTACACCTTC. It codes for CASSQTNGSVRTGYGYTF.

V and J are TRBV2 and TRBJ2-7, with D hard to call. Germline assignment: CDR1 SNHLY and CDR2 FYNNEI. The V end lost 4 bases, the J end lost 5 bases, and 12 bases lay between the germline ends. The CDR3 is 13 amino acids. The CDR3: CASSVYGRDEQYF. CDR3 nucleotides: TGTGCCAGCAGTGTCTACGGTCGGGACGAGCAGTACTTC.

This chain links TRBV13 with TRBJ2-7, with TRBD2 identical over 10 bases. Germline lookup yields CDR1 PRHDT and CDR2 FYEKMQ (reference sequence). The CDR3 totals 14 residues. The ends lost 5 bases at V and 3 bases at J; junction bases unmatched: 4. The CDR3, as DNA: TGTGCCAGCAGCCAAATAGCGGGGGGCTACGAGCAGTACTTC. Residues: CASSQIAGGYEQYF.

V and J are TRBV30 and TRBJ2-5; TRBD2 aligns across 14 bases. From germline, CDR1 is GTSNPN and CDR2 SVGIG (reference sequence). The CDR3 consists of 18 residues. V shed 0 bases and J 4 bases; nucleotides not matched to a gene: 10. CDR3 coding DNA: TGTGCCTGGAGTGTATGGGCGGGACTAGCGGGGGCGGGAGAGACCCAGTACTTC. This translates into CAWSVWAGLAGAGETQYF.

The gene calls are TRBV5-1 and TRBJ1-3; the D is unclear. V lost 4 bases and J lost 7, with 15 bases in between. Germline CDR1 SGHRS, CDR2 YFSETQ. CDR3 size: 14 residues. The chain's CDR3 is CASSSVGTGNTIYF. CDR3 in DNA: TGCGCCAGCAGCAGCGTGGGTACCGGGAACACCATATATTTT.

The chain joins TRBV7-9 to TRBJ2-2; D perhaps matches TRBD2 (6 bases). Per the germline V gene, CDR1 is SEHNR and CDR2 is FQNEAQ (reference sequence). V lost 5 bases to trimming and J lost 0 bases, with 13 bases between them. The CDR3 has 16 residues. The CDR3 region has the DNA TGTGCCAGCAGCAGCCCACGGGACTCGAACACCGGGGAGCTGTTTTTT. Encoded protein: CASSSPRDSNTGELFF. Full variable domain (missing parts from reference TRBV7-9 and TRBJ2-2): DTGVSQNPRHKITKRGQNVTFRCDPISEHNRLYWYRQTLGQGPEFLTYFQNEAQLEKSRLLSDRFSAERPKGSFSTLEIQRTEQGDSAMYLCASSSPRDSNTGELFFGEGSRLTVL.

The chain is built from TRBV6-5 and TRBJ1-5; D gene uncertain. Germline CDR1 MNHEY, CDR2 SVGAGI. The CDR3 runs to 13 residues. With 6 bases removed from V and 0 bases from J, the gap between germline ends came to 6 bases. This CDR3 is CASSPYSNQPQHF. CDR3 coding DNA: TGTGCCAGCAGCCCTTATAGCAATCAGCCCCAGCATTTT.

The chain joins TRBV30 to TRBJ2-7; D remains unclear. This CDR3 spans 14 amino acids. V was clipped by 0 bases and J by 5 bases, with 14 bases between them. Germline assignment: CDR1 GTSNPN and CDR2 SVGIG (reference sequence). DNA of the CDR3: TGTGCCTGGAGTGTAGGAAGACGGGTCGACGAGCAGTACTTC. Translating it yields CAWSVGRRVDEQYF.

The chain has TRBV7-2 and TRBJ2-7; TRBD2 matches at 8 bases. This CDR3 is built from 15 residues. Germline lookup yields CDR1 SGHTA and CDR2 FQGNSA. The V gene end was trimmed by 5 bases and the J gene end by 7 bases; junction bases not matched to a gene: 13. The CDR3 is CASSLQSGGRREQYF. CDR3 in DNA: TGTGCCAGCAGCCTCCAGAGTGGCGGGAGGCGGGAGCAGTACTTC.

V is TRBV7-8 and J is TRBJ2-1; TRBD2 matches 7 bases. The CDR3 has 16 residues. CDR1 and CDR2 from the germline V gene are SGHVS and FQNEAQ. V was clipped by 0 bases and J by 4 bases; unmatched bases: 6. The CDR3 here is CASSLASAGVYNEQFF. The CDR3 DNA reads TGTGCCAGCAGCTTAGCATCGGCGGGGGTGTACAATGAGCAGTTCTTC. The variable domain in full, with the rest retrieved from reference TRBV7-8 and TRBJ2-1, is GAGVSQSPRYKVAKRGQDVALRCDPISGHVSLFWYQQALGQGPEFLTYFQNEAQLDKSGLPSDRFFAERPEGSVSTLKIQRTQQEDSAVYLCASSLASAGVYNEQFFGPGTRLTVL.

The chain couples TRBV28 to TRBJ2-7; TRBD2 matches 9 bases. J was trimmed by 4 bases and V by 2 bases; bases with no gene match: 3. The CDR3 loop spans 14 amino acids. Per germline, CDR1 MDHEN and CDR2 SYDVKM. The CDR3 region has the DNA TGTGCCAGCAGTTTAGGCGGGAGGGAGTACGAGCAGTACTTC. It specifies CASSLGGREYEQYF.

V gene TRBV5-1 combines with J gene TRBJ1-2; TRBD1 aligns across 11 bases. Trimming took 3 bases from V and 4 from J; bases not matched to a gene: 5. This CDR3 is 15 amino acids long. Looked up from germline, CDR1 is SGHRS and CDR2 is YFSETQ. CDR3: CASSWTGTGGYGYTF. DNA for the CDR3: TGCGCCAGCAGCTGGACCGGGACAGGGGGCTATGGCTACACCTTC. The full variable domain, completed using reference TRBV5-1 and TRBJ1-2, is KAGVTQTPRYLIKTRGQQVTLSCSPISGHRSVSWYQQTPGQGLQFLFEYFSETQRNKGNFPGRFSGRQFSNSRSEMNVSTLELGDSALYLCASSWTGTGGYGYTFGSGTRLTVV.

The rearrangement uses TRBV10-2 and TRBJ2-7, with 9 bases matching TRBD1. V lost 4 bases, J lost 4 bases, and 8 bases stayed unmatched. The CDR3 runs 15 residues. The germline CDR1 and CDR2 sequences are WSHSY and SAAADI. The CDR3 loop is CASSVTGTGQYEQYF. The CDR3 region has the DNA TGCGCCAGCAGTGTCACCGGGACAGGGCAATACGAGCAGTACTTC.

The V call is TRBV14, the J call TRBJ2-7; TRBD2 matches at 8 bases. The CDR3 has 15 residues. V lost 1 base to trimming and J lost 2 bases; unmatched junction nucleotides: 4. Germline loops: CDR1 SGHDN, CDR2 FVKESK. The CDR3 nucleotides are TGTGCCAGCAGCCAAGCCCCCGGGAGGGCCTACGAGCAGTACTTC. This codes for CASSQAPGRAYEQYF. The full variable domain, rest sourced from reference TRBV14 and TRBJ2-7, is EAGVTQFPSHSVIEKGQTVTLRCDPISGHDNLYWYRRVMGKEIKFLLHFVKESKQDESGMPNNRFLAERTGGTYSTLKVQPAELEDSGVYFCASSQAPGRAYEQYFGPGTRLTVT.

The chain is built from TRBV28 and TRBJ2-7; TRBD1 matches at 10 bases. The CDR3 sequence is 15 residues long. J gave up 1 base and V 4 bases, and 4 bases lay outside the gene matches. CDR1 and CDR2 (germline): MDHEN, SYDVKM. CDR3 in amino acids: CASSSPGQGSYEQYF. CDR3 bases: TGTGCCAGCAGTTCCCCGGGACAGGGGTCCTACGAGCAGTACTTC.

V usage is TRBV7-2 and J usage is TRBJ2-7, with 7 bases fitting TRBD2. CDR3 length: 15 amino acids. The germline gives CDR1 SGHTA, CDR2 FQGNSA. V lost 5 bases, J lost 4 bases, and 11 bases stayed unmatched. The CDR3 here is CASSAFAGVLYEQYF. The CDR3 nucleotides are TGTGCCAGCAGCGCTTTCGCGGGAGTCCTGTACGAGCAGTACTTC.

For this clone: Within the sample, other DNA sequences also encode this same CDR3. The chain has TRBV5-1 and TRBJ1-5; 7 bases are a match to TRBD1. The CDR3 extends over 14 amino acids. CDR1 SGHRS and CDR2 YFSETQ come from the germline V gene. V lost 3 bases to trimming and J lost 3 bases; unmatched junction nucleotides: 3. The CDR3 sequence is CASSSGQPNQPQHF. The DNA for the CDR3 is TGCGCCAGCAGCTCGGGACAGCCCAATCAGCCCCAGCATTTT.

The CDR3 is CASTQTATYNEQFF. The CDR3 DNA sequence: TGTGCCAGTACCCAGACAGCAACCTACAATGAGCAGTTCTTC. This chain links TRBV19 with TRBJ2-1, with D tentatively TRBD1 (5 bases). Germline CDR1 LNHDA, CDR2 SQIVND (reference sequence). The CDR3 contains 14 residues. The V end was cut by 7 bases, the J end by 2 bases, with 12 bases between. Full variable domain (rest looked up from reference TRBV19 and TRBJ2-1): DGGITQSPKYLFRKEGQNVTLSCEQNLNHDAMYWYRQDPGQGLRLIYYSQIVNDFQKGDIAEGYSVSREKKESFPLTVTSAQKNPTAFYLCASTQTATYNEQFFGPGTRLTVL.